This T cell receptor (beta chain) was recorded in a study of radiotherapy plus CTLA-4 blockade in lung cancer. This CDR3 has 14 residues. Trimming at V came to 0 bases and at J to 7 bases, leaving 5 bases not matched to a gene. Per germline, CDR1 SGHDT and CDR2 YYEEEE. The assay was immunoSEQ multiplex PCR, and TCRdb's table has in-frame clones only and misses some. The table has roughly 62,000 clones, roughly 76% seen once. V usage is TRBV5-6 and J usage is TRBJ1-2; 8 positions agree with TRBD1. Sequencing used peripheral blood, obtained from a patient treated with radiotherapy plus ipilimumab. The TCR sequence derives from a human donor with non-small cell lung cancer who had a complete response to radiotherapy plus ipilimumab. The CDR3 is CASSLARGHGGYTF. In DNA, the CDR3 is TGTGCCAGCAGCTTGGCCAGGGGGCACGGTGGCTACACCTTC.